The 3 T cell receptor beta chains listed next were all sequenced from one sample in a study of CD8 T cells in ankylosing spondylitis. Study-level results: It appeared that ankylosing spondylitis blood was characterized by a TCR beta motif of under ten highly homologous variants.

TCRdb fed the 5' RACE reads into MiXCR, producing one record per CDR3 protein. Of roughly 350,000 distinct CDR3 sequences listed, less than 9.5% were seen once; the top ten hold roughly 15%. Their antigens remain unidentified. Sequencing used blood, either unsorted or a sorted T cell fraction (not recorded which). The receptors stem from a male donor with ankylosing spondylitis.

This clonotype turned up a few times. The V gene is TRBV5-1, the J gene TRBJ1-1; D call uncertain. The CDR3 extends over 13 amino acids. Between the trimmed V and J ends, which lost 4 bases and 3 bases, there was a span of 10 bases. The germline CDR1 and CDR2 sequences are SGHRS and YFSETQ. This CDR3 is CASSPGRDTEAFF. CDR3 DNA sequence: TGCGCCAGCAGCCCCGGACGGGACACTGAAGCTTTCTTT.

This clonotype was seen more than once but under ten times. The chain carries TRBV12-3 or TRBV12-4 and TRBJ2-3; D may be TRBD1 or TRBD2 (5 bases each). With 6 bases removed from V and 2 bases from J, the gap between germline ends came to 9 bases. The CDR3 totals 13 residues. The CDR3 region has the DNA TGTGCCAGCAGGAGAGGGGCCACAGATACGCAGTATTTT. Translating it yields CASRRGATDTQYF.

This clonotype was recorded a few times. The chain joins TRBV7-8 to TRBJ1-2; 7 positions match TRBD1. Per germline, CDR1 SGHVS and CDR2 FQNEAQ. V was clipped by 0 bases and J by 7 bases; unmatched bases: 11. The CDR3 runs 16 residues. CDR3 bases: TGTGCCAGCAGCTTAGCGCAGCAGACAGGGATCGGTGGCTACACCTTC. This sequence encodes CASSLAQQTGIGGYTF.